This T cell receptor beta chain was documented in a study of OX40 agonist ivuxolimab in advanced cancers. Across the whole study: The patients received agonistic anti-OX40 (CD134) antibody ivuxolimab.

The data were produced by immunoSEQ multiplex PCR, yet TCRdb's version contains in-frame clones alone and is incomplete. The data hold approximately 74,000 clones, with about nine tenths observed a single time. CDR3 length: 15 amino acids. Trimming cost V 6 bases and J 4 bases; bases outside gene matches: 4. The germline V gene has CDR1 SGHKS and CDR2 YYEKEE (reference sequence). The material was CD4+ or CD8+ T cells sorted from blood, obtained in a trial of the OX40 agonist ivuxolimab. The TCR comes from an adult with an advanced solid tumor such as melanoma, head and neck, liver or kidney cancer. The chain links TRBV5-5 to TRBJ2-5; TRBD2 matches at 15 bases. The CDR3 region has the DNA TGTGCCAGCACCGGGACTAGCGGGAGGTCAGAGACCCAGTACTTC. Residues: CASTGTSGRSETQYF.